What follows are 13 T cell receptor beta chains derived from one specimen sequenced in a study of T cells after yellow fever vaccination. TCRdb re-analysed the 5' RACE reads in MiXCR, keeping a single row per CDR3 protein. In the table there are approximately 150,000 distinct CDR3 sequences, roughly 8.8% of which are singletons. This material consisted of CD8+ T cells sorted from PBMCs, taken 45 days after the yellow fever booster vaccination. Every receptor here comes from a man aged 18-30 years who received the YFV17D yellow fever vaccine.

This clonotype was observed a few times. The genes are TRBV5-1 and TRBJ2-6, with TRBD1 identical over 7 bases. Trimming took 4 bases from V and 4 from J; bases not matched to a gene: 8. Germline values: CDR1 SGHRS, CDR2 YFSETQ. The CDR3 extends over 16 amino acids. The CDR3 reads CASSLQQGFGANVLTF. In DNA, the CDR3 is TGCGCCAGCAGCCTCCAACAGGGGTTCGGGGCCAACGTCCTGACTTTC.

The chain recombines TRBV6-2 or TRBV6-3 with TRBJ2-1, with 11 bases fitting TRBD2. V lost 2 bases, J lost 8 bases, and 11 bases stayed unmatched. Per germline, CDR1 MNHEY and CDR2 SVGEGT. The CDR3 is 17 amino acids. The CDR3: CASSYDRSGGAGDEQFF. CDR3 nucleotides: TGTGCCAGCAGTTACGATCGTAGCGGGGGGGCCGGGGATGAGCAGTTCTTC.

V is TRBV6-6 and J is TRBJ1-1; D possibly corresponds to TRBD1 (6 bases). The V and J ends lost 4 bases and 0 bases respectively, with 9 bases between them. The CDR3 loop spans 14 amino acids. Germline assignment: CDR1 MNHNY and CDR2 SVGAGI (reference sequence). CDR3 in amino acids: CASSSRGMNTEAFF. Here the CDR3 DNA reads TGTGCCAGCAGTTCTAGGGGGATGAACACTGAAGCTTTCTTT.

The rearrangement uses TRBV7-9 and TRBJ2-7, with D unresolved. Germline V gene sequence: CDR1 SEHNR, CDR2 FQNEAQ (reference sequence). CDR3 length: 15 amino acids. The V end was cut by 5 bases, the J end by 3 bases, with 17 bases between. CDR3 coding DNA: TGTGCCAGCAGCCCCCCGGAGCCGGTGGTCTACGAGCAGTACTTC. Translated: CASSPPEPVVYEQYF.

This clonotype was seen only a few times. J is TRBJ2-3 and V is TRBV9; 10 bases are a match to TRBD2. Per the germline V gene, CDR1 is SGDLS and CDR2 is YYNGEE. The junction had 7 bases not matched to a gene; V was cut back by 0 bases and J by 0 bases. The length of the CDR3 is 18 residues. CDR3 DNA sequence: TGTGCCAGCAGCGTAGCTACTAGCGGGGAGTTTAGCACAGATACGCAGTATTTT. Its translation: CASSVATSGEFSTDTQYF.

Here the CDR3 DNA reads TGTGCCAGCAGCGTGAGACTGAGAGCTGAAGCTTTCTTT. Its protein is CASSVRLRAEAFF. V is TRBV7-6 and J is TRBJ1-1; no clear D gene. The CDR3 length is 13 residues. With 5 bases removed from V and 6 bases from J, the gap between germline ends came to 13 bases. CDR1 is SGHVS, CDR2 FNYEAQ, per germline.

There are many counts of this clonotype. The chain employs TRBV7-9 and TRBJ2-5, with D uncertain. The CDR3 is 12 residues long. With 0 bases removed from V and 5 bases from J, the gap between germline ends came to 4 bases. Per germline, CDR1 SEHNR and CDR2 FQNEAQ (reference sequence). CDR3 DNA: TGTGCCAGCAGCTTAGCGCGCGAGACCCAGTACTTC. Protein product: CASSLARETQYF. Drawing the rest from reference TRBV7-9 and TRBJ2-5, the complete variable domain is DTGVSQNPRHKITKRGQNVTFRCDPISEHNRLYWYRQTLGQGPEFLTYFQNEAQLEKSRLLSDRFSAERPKGSFSTLEIQRTEQGDSAMYLCASSLARETQYFGPGTRLLVL.

This clonotype was recorded a few times. The chain carries TRBV6-2 or TRBV6-3 and TRBJ2-5; no clear D. The CDR3 runs 13 residues. V dropped 4 bases and J dropped 2 bases, with 8 bases sitting between them. CDR1 MNHEY and CDR2 SVGEGT come from the germline V gene. The CDR3 region is CASSSELQETQYF. CDR3 nucleotides: TGTGCCAGCAGTTCCGAACTTCAAGAGACCCAGTACTTC.

This clonotype has a count of ten or more. The chain links TRBV25-1 to TRBJ1-2; tentatively, D is TRBD1 (5 bases). Trimming stripped 6 bases from V and 10 bases from J, with 24 bases between. In germline, CDR1 is MGHDK, CDR2 SYGVNS. The CDR3 sequence is 15 residues long. CDR3 amino acids: CASSVSGLPWGLYTF. The CDR3 bases are TGTGCCAGCAGCGTGAGCGGGTTGCCCTGGGGCCTCTACACCTTC.

In its sample, this clonotype was seen a few times. The genes are TRBV4-1 and TRBJ2-3, with 13 nucleotides matching TRBD2. CDR3 size: 19 residues. CDR1 is MGHRA and CDR2 is YSYEKL in the germline V gene. V shed 4 bases and J 6 bases; nucleotides not matched to a gene: 16. CDR3 protein: CASSRLVVGLAGSRDTQYF. CDR3 coding DNA: TGCGCCAGCAGCCGTCTGGTTGTGGGACTAGCGGGGTCGAGGGATACGCAGTATTTT.

On this clonotype: This is likely a read error, given that the CDR3 carries no conserved phenylalanine or tryptophan at its end. The genes are TRBV2 and TRBJ1-6; D might be TRBD1 (6 bases). Germline V CDR1 and CDR2: SNHLY, FYNNEI. The V gene lost 3 bases and the J gene lost 9 bases, with 12 bases spanning the gap. The CDR3 is 14 residues long. The CDR3 region has the DNA TGTGCCAGCAGTGAGGGGGGCAGGAGTTCACCCCTCCACCTT. Translated: CASSEGGRSSPLHL.

This clonotype occurred a few times. V gene TRBV15 combines with J gene TRBJ2-1; D perhaps matches TRBD2 (6 bases). V gave up 3 bases and J gave up 5 bases, with 17 bases separating them. Germline V gene lookup returns CDR1 LNHNV and CDR2 YYDKDF (reference sequence). The CDR3 is 16 amino acids. The CDR3: CATSSTGTAFDNEQFF. The DNA for the CDR3 is TGTGCCACCAGCAGCACCGGGACTGCCTTCGACAATGAGCAGTTCTTC.

The table lists this clonotype with a few counts. This chain links TRBV6-2 or TRBV6-3 with TRBJ1-1; D remains ambiguous. This CDR3 is built from 13 residues. Germline V CDR1 and CDR2: MNHEY, SVGEGT. Trimming removed 7 bases from V and 1 base from J, with 10 bases in between. The CDR3 DNA is TGTGCCAGCACTCACTTGGGGAACACTGAAGCTTTCTTT. Protein product: CASTHLGNTEAFF.